This TCR beta chain was identified during a study of blood T cell repertoires in COVID-19. Germline CDR1 reads LNHDA; CDR2 reads SQIVND (reference sequence). The junction had 1 base not matched to a gene; V was cut back by 2 bases and J by 3 bases. The CDR3 length is 15 residues. Sequencing was performed with immunoSEQ multiplex PCR; in TCRdb, only in-frame clones are kept and a portion is missing. The sample carries approximately 200,000 clones, 65% to 85% recorded once. The TCR was taken from a woman aged 80 or over with acute or convalescent COVID-19. The rearrangement links TRBV19 to TRBJ2-1, with 10 bases fitting TRBD2. The specimen was peripheral blood. CDR3 in DNA: TGTGCCAGTAGTATAACTAGCGGGATCTACAATGAGCAGTTCTTC. Protein product: CASSITSGIYNEQFF.